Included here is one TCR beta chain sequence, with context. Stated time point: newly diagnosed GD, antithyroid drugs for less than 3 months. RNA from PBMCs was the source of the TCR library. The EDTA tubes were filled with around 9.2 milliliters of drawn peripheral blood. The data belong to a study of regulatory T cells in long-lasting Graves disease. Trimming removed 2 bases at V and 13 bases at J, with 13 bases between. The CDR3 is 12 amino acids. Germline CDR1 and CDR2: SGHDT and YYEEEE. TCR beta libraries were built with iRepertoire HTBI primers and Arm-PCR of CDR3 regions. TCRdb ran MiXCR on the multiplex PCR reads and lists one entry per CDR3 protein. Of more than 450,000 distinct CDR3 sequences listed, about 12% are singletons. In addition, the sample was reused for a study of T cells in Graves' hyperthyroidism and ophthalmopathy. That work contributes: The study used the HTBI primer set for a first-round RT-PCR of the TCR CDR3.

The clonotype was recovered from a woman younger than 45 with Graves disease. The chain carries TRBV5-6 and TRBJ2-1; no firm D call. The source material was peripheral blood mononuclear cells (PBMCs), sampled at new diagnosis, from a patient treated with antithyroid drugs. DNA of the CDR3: TGTGCCAGCAGCTTCGTAGCCGTACTTCAGTTCTTC. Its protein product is CASSFVAVLQFF.